This T cell receptor (beta chain) was identified in a study of identical twins. Notes on the study in general: Sequences that were out-of-frame, alpha and twin-shared displayed an excess of low generation probability.

A universal primer site came from template switching; cDNA carried unique molecular identifiers. MiXCR, run by TCRdb on the 5' RACE reads, gives a single entry per CDR3 protein. The sample includes under 1 million distinct CDR3 sequences, more than 9% seen only once; the top ten take around 1.5%. Trimming shortened V by 2 bases and J by 5 bases, and 7 bases separated the two germline ends. CDR3 length: 13 residues. This clonotype was seen more than once but under ten times. Its antigen remains unidentified. These data also formed part of another study, on yellow fever vaccine responses in identical twins. From that study: Each twin's T cell response to the vaccine was reported to look partly convergent and partly personalized.

The sequencing input was PBMCs. The rearrangement uses TRBV12-3 or TRBV12-4 and TRBJ2-1; D is undetermined. The sequence came from a woman between 18 and 30 years old in good health. CDR3 sequence: CASSLRLDNEQFF. CDR3 DNA sequence: TGTGCCAGCAGTTTAAGGCTAGACAATGAGCAGTTCTTC.